The rows below give T cell receptor beta chains drawn from one sample of a study of T-cell reconstitution after alpha-beta-depleted transplantation in children. TCRdb itself ran the PCR reads through MiXCR, one entry per CDR3 protein. The top ten clones hold approximately 7.9% of a sample with under 140,000 distinct CDR3 sequences, under 13% of them seen once. The sequences come from PBMCs from the stem cell graft donor, collected from the stem cell graft. The receptor set was obtained from a human donor who donated a stem cell graft to a child with acute lymphoblastic leukemia. Both conserved end residues are part of each CDR3. Each record gives: clone size, J gene, D gene, V gene, CDR3 protein, CDR3 DNA. D genes are given only for firm matches. The listing skips clone size in some rows; elsewhere it reads once, few, many or a size class.

many,TRBJ2-6,TRBD2,TRBV6-5,CASSFERLAASSGANVLTF,TGTGCCAGCAGTTTCGAACGACTAGCGGCAAGCTCTGGGGCCAACGTCCTGACTTTC
many,TRBJ1-2,-,TRBV7-3,CASSSTGSTGYTF,TGTGCCAGCAGCTCTACAGGGTCCACTGGCTACACCTTC
many,TRBJ1-2,-,TRBV5-6,CASSFWQRGAEGYTF,TGTGCCAGCAGCTTTTGGCAAAGGGGGGCAGAAGGCTACACCTTC
many,TRBJ1-5,-,TRBV4-1,CASSQARDAGWGNQPQHF,TGCGCCAGCAGCCAAGCACGGGACGCCGGATGGGGGAATCAGCCCCAGCATTTT
many,TRBJ2-6,-,TRBV27,CASSWNGANVLTF,TGTGCCAGCAGTTGGAATGGGGCCAACGTCCTGACTTTC
many,TRBJ2-1,-,TRBV9,CASSVYGNEGTYNEQFF,TGTGCCAGCAGCGTATACGGGAACGAAGGGACCTACAATGAGCAGTTCTTC
-,TRBJ2-7,-,TRBV29-1,CSVSRGTDYEQYF,TGCAGCGTGTCGAGAGGGACGGACTACGAGCAGTACTTC
-,TRBJ2-1,TRBD2,TRBV5-1,CASSSGLAGTLSSYNEQFF,TGCGCCAGCAGCTCAGGACTAGCGGGAACCCTGAGCTCCTACAATGAGCAGTTCTTC
many,TRBJ1-1,-,TRBV19,CASSVGPMGEAFF,TGTGCCAGTAGTGTGGGACCCATGGGTGAAGCTTTCTTT
many,TRBJ2-3,-,TRBV3-1,CASSQAGGTDTQYF,TGTGCCAGCAGCCAAGCGGGGGGCACAGATACGCAGTATTTT
many,TRBJ2-1,TRBD1,TRBV3-1,CASSLSQGPLEF,TGTGCCAGCAGCCTCTCACAGGGGCCCCTTGAATTC
many,TRBJ1-5,-,TRBV6-2/TRBV6-3,CASSYSPNQPQHF,TGTGCCAGCAGTTACTCGCCTAATCAGCCCCAGCATTTT
many,TRBJ1-2,-,TRBV25-1,CASSEASYGYTF,TGTGCCAGCAGTGAAGCATCCTATGGCTACACCTTC
many,TRBJ1-2,-,TRBV9,CASSLGGGPYGYTF,TGTGCCAGCAGCCTAGGTGGGGGCCCCTATGGCTACACCTTC
many,TRBJ2-3,TRBD2,TRBV5-1,CASSLRTSRATDTQYF,TGCGCCAGCAGCTTAAGGACTAGCCGCGCCACAGATACGCAGTATTTT
many,TRBJ2-1,TRBD2,TRBV28,CASSSSGTYNEQFF,TGTGCCAGCAGTTCTAGCGGTACCTACAATGAGCAGTTCTTC
many,TRBJ1-4,TRBD1,TRBV6-6,CASSYPQGDQFF,TGTGCCAGCAGTTACCCACAGGGGGACCAGTTTTTT
many,TRBJ2-5,TRBD1,TRBV12-3/TRBV12-4,CASRKAPTGAETQYF,TGTGCCAGCCGAAAGGCCCCCACAGGGGCAGAGACCCAGTACTTC
many,TRBJ2-1,TRBD1,TRBV7-8,CASSFVTGGNGNEQFF,TGTGCCAGCAGCTTCGTGACAGGGGGCAATGGGAATGAGCAGTTCTTC
many,TRBJ2-3,TRBD2,TRBV20-1,CSARDAGLSTDTQYF,TGCAGTGCTAGAGACGCGGGACTAAGCACAGATACGCAGTATTTT
-,TRBJ2-7,TRBD1,TRBV7-2,CASSHRGTVEQYF,TGTGCCAGCAGCCACCGAGGGACAGTCGAGCAGTACTTC
many,TRBJ1-1,-,TRBV6-1,CASRLSGMNTEAFF,TGTGCCAGCAGGTTGAGCGGGATGAACACTGAAGCTTTCTTT
many,TRBJ2-3,TRBD2,TRBV5-6,CASSRTSGRVSDTQYF,TGTGCCAGCAGCCGAACTAGCGGGAGGGTGTCAGATACGCAGTATTTT
many,TRBJ2-7,-,TRBV18,CASSAGANYEQYF,TGTGCCAGCTCAGCCGGGGCCAACTACGAGCAGTACTTC
many,TRBJ2-3,TRBD2,TRBV12-3/TRBV12-4,CASSPRTSGGGGTQYF,TGTGCCAGCAGTCCCCGGACTAGCGGGGGCGGCGGTACGCAGTATTTT
many,TRBJ2-5,-,TRBV18,CASSPQSEPQYF,TGTGCCAGCTCACCACAGTCAGAGCCCCAGTACTTC
-,TRBJ1-1,-,TRBV20-1,CSASPGTRYTEAFF,TGCAGTGCTAGCCCCGGGACAAGGTACACTGAAGCTTTCTTT
many,TRBJ2-1,TRBD2,TRBV5-1,CASSRTASGGVNEQFF,TGCGCCAGCAGCCGCACAGCTAGCGGAGGGGTGAATGAGCAGTTCTTC
many,TRBJ2-5,TRBD2,TRBV7-8,CASNPKRGGREGIQTQYF,TGTGCCAGCAACCCCAAACGGGGTGGCCGGGAGGGCATTCAGACCCAGTACTTC
many,TRBJ2-7,-,TRBV2,CASSAEFSSSYEQYF,TGTGCCAGCAGTGCGGAGTTTTCGAGCTCCTACGAGCAGTACTTC
many,TRBJ2-1,TRBD2,TRBV7-8,CASSLASSGVVDEQFF,TGTGCCAGCAGCTTAGCTTCTAGCGGGGTGGTCGATGAGCAGTTCTTC
many,TRBJ2-4,TRBD2,TRBV20-1,CSARVGRGSKNIQYF,TGCAGTGCTAGAGTGGGGCGGGGGTCCAAAAACATTCAGTACTTC